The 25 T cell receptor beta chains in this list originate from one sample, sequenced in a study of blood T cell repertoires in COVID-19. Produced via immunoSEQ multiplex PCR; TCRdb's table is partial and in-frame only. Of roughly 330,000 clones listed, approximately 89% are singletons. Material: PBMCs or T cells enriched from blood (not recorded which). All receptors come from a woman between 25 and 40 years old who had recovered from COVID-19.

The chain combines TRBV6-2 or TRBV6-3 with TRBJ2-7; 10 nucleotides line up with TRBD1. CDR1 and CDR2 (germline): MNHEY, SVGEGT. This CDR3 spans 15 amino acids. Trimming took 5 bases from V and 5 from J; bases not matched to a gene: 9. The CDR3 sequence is CASSTPGQGSNEQYF. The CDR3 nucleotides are TGTGCCAGCAGTACTCCGGGACAGGGGTCGAACGAGCAGTACTTC.

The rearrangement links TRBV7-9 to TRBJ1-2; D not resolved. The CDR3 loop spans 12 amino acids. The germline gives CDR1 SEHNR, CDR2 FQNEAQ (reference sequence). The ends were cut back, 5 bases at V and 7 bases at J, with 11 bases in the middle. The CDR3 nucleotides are TGTGCCAGCAGCCGGGAGGATTCTGGCTACACCTTC. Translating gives CASSREDSGYTF.

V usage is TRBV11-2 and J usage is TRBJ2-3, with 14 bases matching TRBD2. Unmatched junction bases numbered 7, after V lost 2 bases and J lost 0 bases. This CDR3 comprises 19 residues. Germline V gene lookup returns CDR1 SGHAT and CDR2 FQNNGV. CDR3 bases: TGTGCCAGCAGCTTAAGGGTGGGACTAGCGGGGGCGAGCACAGATACGCAGTATTTT. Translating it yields CASSLRVGLAGASTDTQYF.

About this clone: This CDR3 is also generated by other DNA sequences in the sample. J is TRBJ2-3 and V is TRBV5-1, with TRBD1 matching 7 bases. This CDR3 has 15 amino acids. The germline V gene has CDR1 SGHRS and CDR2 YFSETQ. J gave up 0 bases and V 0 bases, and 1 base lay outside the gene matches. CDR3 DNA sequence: TGCGCCAGCAGCTTGGGGGGACAGAGCACAGATACGCAGTATTTT. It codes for CASSLGGQSTDTQYF.

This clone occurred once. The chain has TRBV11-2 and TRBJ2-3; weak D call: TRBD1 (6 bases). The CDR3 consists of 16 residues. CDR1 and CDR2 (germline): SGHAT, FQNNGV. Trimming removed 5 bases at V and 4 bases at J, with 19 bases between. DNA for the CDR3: TGTGCCAGCAGCCCAGGGACACATCTCACCTCAGATACGCAGTATTTT. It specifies CASSPGTHLTSDTQYF.

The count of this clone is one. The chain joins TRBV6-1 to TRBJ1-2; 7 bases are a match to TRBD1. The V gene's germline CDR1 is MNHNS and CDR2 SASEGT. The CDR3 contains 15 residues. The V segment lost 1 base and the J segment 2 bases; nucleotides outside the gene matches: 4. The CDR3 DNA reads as TGTGCCAGCAGTGAAGGGAGGGGACAGAACTATGGCTACACCTTC. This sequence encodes CASSEGRGQNYGYTF.

The CDR3 loop reads CASSYTSGEQYF. CDR3 bases: TGTGCCAGCAGTTACACCTCAGGGGAGCAGTACTTC. This sequence joins TRBV6-5 and TRBJ2-7; maybe TRBD1 (5 bases). Per the germline V gene, CDR1 is MNHEY and CDR2 is SVGAGI. V shed 2 bases and J shed 7 bases, with 9 bases lying between them. The CDR3 length is 12 residues.

Written as DNA, the CDR3 is TGTGCCTGGAACCGCTATAGCAATCAGCCCCAGCATTTT. It yields the protein CAWNRYSNQPQHF. The chain joins TRBV30 to TRBJ1-5; D not certain. The germline CDR1 and CDR2 sequences are GTSNPN and SVGIG (reference sequence). The CDR3 extends over 13 amino acids. The ends were cut back, 4 bases at V and 0 bases at J, with 7 bases in the middle.

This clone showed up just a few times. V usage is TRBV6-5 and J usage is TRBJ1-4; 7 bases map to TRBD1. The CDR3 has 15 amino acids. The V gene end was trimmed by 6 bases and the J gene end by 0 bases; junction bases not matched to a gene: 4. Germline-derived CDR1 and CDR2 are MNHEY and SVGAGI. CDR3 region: CASRQTGATNEKLFF. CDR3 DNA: TGTGCCAGCAGGCAAACAGGGGCAACTAATGAAAAACTGTTTTTT.

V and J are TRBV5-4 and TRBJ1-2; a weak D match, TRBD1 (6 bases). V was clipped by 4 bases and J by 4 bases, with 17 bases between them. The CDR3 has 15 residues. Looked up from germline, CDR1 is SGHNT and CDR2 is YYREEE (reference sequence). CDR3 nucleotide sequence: TGTGCCAGCAGCCAAGAGAACAGGGCGGGCTATGGCTACACCTTC. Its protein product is CASSQENRAGYGYTF.

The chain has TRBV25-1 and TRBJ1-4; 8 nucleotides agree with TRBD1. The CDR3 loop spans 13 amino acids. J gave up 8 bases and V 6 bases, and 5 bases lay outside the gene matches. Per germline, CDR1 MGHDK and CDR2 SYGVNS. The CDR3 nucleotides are TGTGCCAGCAGGCCGGGACAGGACGAAAAACTGTTTTTT. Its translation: CASRPGQDEKLFF. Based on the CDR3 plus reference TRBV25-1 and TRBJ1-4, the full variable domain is EADIYQTPRYLVIGTGKKITLECSQTMGHDKMYWYQQDPGMELHLIHYSYGVNSTEKGDLSSESTVSRIRTEHFPLTLESARPSHTSQYLCASRPGQDEKLFFGSGTQLSVL.

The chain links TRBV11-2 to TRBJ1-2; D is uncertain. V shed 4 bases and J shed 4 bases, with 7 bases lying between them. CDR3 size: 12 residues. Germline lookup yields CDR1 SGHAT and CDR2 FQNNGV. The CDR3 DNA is TGTGCCAGCAGCTCGAGTACCTATGGCTACACCTTC. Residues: CASSSSTYGYTF.

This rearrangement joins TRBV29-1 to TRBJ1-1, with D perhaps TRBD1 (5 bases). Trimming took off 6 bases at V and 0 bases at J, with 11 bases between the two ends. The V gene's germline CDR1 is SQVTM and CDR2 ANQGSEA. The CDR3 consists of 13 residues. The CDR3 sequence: CSVGRGVNTEAFF. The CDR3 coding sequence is TGCAGCGTCGGGCGGGGCGTGAACACTGAAGCTTTCTTT.

The CDR3 spells CASSRDGQGRPWQFF. CDR3 DNA: TGTGCCAGCAGCCGGGACGGACAGGGGCGACCATGGCAGTTCTTC. The gene calls are TRBV5-6 and TRBJ2-1; 9 bases fit TRBD1. The CDR3 extends over 15 amino acids. CDR1 is SGHDT and CDR2 is YYEEEE in the germline V gene. The V segment lost 4 bases and the J segment 12 bases; nucleotides outside the gene matches: 14. Complete variable domain (other parts from reference TRBV5-6 and TRBJ2-1): DAGVTQSPTHLIKTRGQQVTLRCSPKSGHDTVSWYQQALGQGPQFIFQYYEEEERQRGNFPDRFSGHQFPNYSSELNVNALLLGDSALYLCASSRDGQGRPWQFFGPGTRLTVL.

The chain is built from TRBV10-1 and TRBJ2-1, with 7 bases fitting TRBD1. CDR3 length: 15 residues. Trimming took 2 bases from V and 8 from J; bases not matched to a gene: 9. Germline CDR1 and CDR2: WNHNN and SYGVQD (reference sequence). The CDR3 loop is CASSERAGGRDEQFF. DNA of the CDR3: TGCGCCAGCAGTGAGCGGGCAGGGGGACGGGATGAGCAGTTCTTC.

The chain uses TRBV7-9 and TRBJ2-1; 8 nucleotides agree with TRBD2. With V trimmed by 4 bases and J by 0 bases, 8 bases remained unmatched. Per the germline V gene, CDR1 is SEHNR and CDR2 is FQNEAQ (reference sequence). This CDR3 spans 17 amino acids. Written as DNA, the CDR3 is TGTGCCAGCAGCTATCCAAGACTAGCGAGCTCCTACAATGAGCAGTTCTTC. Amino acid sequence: CASSYPRLASSYNEQFF.

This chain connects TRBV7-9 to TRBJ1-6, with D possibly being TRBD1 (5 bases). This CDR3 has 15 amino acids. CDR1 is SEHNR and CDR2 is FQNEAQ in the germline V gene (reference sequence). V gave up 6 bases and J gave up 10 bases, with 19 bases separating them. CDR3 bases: TGTGCCAGCAGTAATCAGGGTGCCTCGAGATCACCCCTCCACTTT. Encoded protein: CASSNQGASRSPLHF.

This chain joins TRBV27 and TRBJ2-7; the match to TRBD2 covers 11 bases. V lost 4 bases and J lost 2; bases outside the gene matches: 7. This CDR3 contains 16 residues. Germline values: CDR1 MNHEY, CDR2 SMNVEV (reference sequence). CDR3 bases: TGTGCCAGCAGTTCGAAAACTAGCGGGGGAGCCTACGAGCAGTACTTC. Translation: CASSSKTSGGAYEQYF.

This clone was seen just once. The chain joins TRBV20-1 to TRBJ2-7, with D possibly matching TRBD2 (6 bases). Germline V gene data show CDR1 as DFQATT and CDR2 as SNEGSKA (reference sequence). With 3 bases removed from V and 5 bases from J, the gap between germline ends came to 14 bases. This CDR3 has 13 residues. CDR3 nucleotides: TGCAGTGCTAGTATGGGGGGAACCAACGAGCAGTACTTC. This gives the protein CSASMGGTNEQYF.

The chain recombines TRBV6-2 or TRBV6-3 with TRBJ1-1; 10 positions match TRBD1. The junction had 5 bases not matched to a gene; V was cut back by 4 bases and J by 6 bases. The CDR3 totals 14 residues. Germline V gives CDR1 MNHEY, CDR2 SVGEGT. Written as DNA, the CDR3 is TGTGCCAGCAGTTCGCAGGGACAGGGGCCTGAAGCTTTCTTT. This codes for CASSSQGQGPEAFF.

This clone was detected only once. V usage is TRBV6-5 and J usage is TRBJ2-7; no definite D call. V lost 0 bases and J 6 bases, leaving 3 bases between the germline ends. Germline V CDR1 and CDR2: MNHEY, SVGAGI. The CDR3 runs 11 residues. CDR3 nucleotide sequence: TGTGCCAGCAGTTACTCGAGCGAGCAGTACTTC. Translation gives CASSYSSEQYF.

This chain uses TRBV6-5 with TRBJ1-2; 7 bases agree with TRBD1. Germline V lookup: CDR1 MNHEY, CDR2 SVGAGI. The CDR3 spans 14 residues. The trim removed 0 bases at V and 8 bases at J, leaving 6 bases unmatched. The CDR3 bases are TGTGCCAGCAGTTACTCGGGACAGCTTGGGGGCTACACCTTC. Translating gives CASSYSGQLGGYTF.

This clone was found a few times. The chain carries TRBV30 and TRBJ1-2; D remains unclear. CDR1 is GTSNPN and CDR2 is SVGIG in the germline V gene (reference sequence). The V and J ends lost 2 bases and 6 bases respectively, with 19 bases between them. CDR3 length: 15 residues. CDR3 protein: CAWSKVGELDDGYTF. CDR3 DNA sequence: TGTGCCTGGAGTAAAGTTGGGGAGCTGGACGATGGCTACACCTTC.

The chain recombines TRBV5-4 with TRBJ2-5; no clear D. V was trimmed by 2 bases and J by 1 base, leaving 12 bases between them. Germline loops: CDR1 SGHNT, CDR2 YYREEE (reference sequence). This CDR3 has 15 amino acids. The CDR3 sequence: CASSLLTRSQETQYF. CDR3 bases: TGTGCCAGCAGCTTACTGACTCGCTCCCAAGAGACCCAGTACTTC.

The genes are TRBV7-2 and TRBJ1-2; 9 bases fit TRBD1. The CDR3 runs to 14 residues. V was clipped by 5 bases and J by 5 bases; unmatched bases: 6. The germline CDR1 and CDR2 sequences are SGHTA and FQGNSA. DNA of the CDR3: TGTGCCAGCAGCCTTCCGGGACAGGGTTATGGCTACACCTTC. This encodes CASSLPGQGYGYTF.